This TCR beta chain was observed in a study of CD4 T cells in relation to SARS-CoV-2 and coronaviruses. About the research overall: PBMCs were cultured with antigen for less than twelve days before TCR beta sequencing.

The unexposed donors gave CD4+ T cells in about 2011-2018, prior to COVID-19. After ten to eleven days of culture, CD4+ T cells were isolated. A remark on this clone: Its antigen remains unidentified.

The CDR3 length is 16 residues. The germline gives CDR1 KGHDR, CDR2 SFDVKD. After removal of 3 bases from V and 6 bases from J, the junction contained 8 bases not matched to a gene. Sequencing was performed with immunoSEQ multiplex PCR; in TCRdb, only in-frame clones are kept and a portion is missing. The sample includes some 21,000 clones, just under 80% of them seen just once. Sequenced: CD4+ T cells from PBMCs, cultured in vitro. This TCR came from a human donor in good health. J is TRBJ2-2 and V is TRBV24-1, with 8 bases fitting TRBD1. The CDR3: CATSDVRTGSPGELFF. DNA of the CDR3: TGTGCCACCAGTGATGTGAGGACAGGGTCTCCCGGGGAGCTGTTTTTT.